The entry below gives a single TCR beta chain sequence along with its context. This entry comes from a study of blood T cell repertoires in COVID-19. Turning to the study itself: Specimens from acute and convalescent COVID-19 originated in the United States, Italy and Spain.

With V trimmed by 0 bases and J by 5 bases, 13 bases remained unmatched. CDR3 size: 18 residues. Germline CDR1 MNHEY, CDR2 SVGEGT. Recruitment covered 20 to 25 US areas and drew participants whose ages spanned roughly 18 to 90 years. TCRdb's copy holds only in-frame clones and misses some; the assay was immunoSEQ multiplex PCR. The table lists roughly 330,000 clones, around 87% of them singletons. The V and J genes are TRBV6-2 or TRBV6-3 and TRBJ2-5, with 9 bases matching TRBD2. This clonotype was sampled from a woman in her twenties or thirties who had recovered from COVID-19. The sequenced sample consisted of PBMCs or T cells enriched from blood (not recorded which). Here the CDR3 reads CASSYSIGSGGFWETQYF. In DNA, the CDR3 is TGTGCCAGCAGTTACTCGATTGGTAGCGGGGGTTTTTGGGAGACCCAGTACTTC.